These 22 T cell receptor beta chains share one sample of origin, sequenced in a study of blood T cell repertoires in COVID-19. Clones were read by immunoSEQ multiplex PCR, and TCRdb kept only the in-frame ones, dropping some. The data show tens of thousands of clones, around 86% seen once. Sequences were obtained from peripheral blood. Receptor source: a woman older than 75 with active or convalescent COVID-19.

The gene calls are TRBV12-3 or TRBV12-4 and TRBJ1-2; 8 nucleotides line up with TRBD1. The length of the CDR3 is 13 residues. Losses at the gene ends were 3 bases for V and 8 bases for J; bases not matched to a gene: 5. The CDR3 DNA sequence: TGTGCCAGCAGTTTTGGGACAGGTAACGGCTACACCTTC. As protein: CASSFGTGNGYTF.

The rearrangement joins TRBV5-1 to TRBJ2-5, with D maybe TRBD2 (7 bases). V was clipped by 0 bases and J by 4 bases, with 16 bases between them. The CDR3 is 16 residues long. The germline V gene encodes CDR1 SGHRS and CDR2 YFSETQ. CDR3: CASSLAGAGARETQYF. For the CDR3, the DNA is TGCGCCAGCAGCTTGGCGGGTGCGGGGGCGAGAGAGACCCAGTACTTC.

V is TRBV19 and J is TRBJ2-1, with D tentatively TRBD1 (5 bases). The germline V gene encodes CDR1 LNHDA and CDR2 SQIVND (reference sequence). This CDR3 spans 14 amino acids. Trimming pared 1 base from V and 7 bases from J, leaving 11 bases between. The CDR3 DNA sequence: TGTGCCAGTAGTATAGGTGGGGCCAAAAATGAGCAGTTCTTC. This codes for CASSIGGAKNEQFF.

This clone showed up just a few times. CDR3 coding DNA: TGTGCCAGCAGCCTAGCTGCGCGGGGGACACCCCTCCACTTT. It is translated as CASSLAARGTPLHF. This chain joins TRBV28 and TRBJ1-6, with D tentatively TRBD1 (5 bases). The CDR3 sequence is 14 residues long. Trimming shortened V by 6 bases and J by 11 bases, and 17 bases separated the two germline ends. The germline gives CDR1 MDHEN, CDR2 SYDVKM.

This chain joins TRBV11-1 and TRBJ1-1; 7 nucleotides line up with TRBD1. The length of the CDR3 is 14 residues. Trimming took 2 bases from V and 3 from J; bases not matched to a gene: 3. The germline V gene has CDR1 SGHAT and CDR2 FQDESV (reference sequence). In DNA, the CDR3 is TGTGCCAGCAGCTTACAGGGGGAGTACACTGAAGCTTTCTTT. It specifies CASSLQGEYTEAFF.

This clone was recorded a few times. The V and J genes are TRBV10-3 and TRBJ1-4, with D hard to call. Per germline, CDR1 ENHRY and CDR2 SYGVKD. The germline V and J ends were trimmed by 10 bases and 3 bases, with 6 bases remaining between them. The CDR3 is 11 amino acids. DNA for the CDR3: TGTGCCACGCAGTCTAATGAAAAACTGTTTTTT. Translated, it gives CATQSNEKLFF.

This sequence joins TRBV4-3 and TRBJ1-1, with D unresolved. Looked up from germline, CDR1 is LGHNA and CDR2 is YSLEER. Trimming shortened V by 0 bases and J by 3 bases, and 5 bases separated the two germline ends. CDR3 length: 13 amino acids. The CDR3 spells CASSQEQHTEAFF. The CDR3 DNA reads TGCGCCAGCAGCCAAGAACAGCACACTGAAGCTTTCTTT.

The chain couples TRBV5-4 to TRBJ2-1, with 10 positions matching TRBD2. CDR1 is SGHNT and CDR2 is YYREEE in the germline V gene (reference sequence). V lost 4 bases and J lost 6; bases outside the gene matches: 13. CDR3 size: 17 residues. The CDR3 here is CASSASGPAGGFNEQFF. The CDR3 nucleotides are TGTGCCAGCAGCGCATCCGGGCCAGCGGGGGGGTTCAATGAGCAGTTCTTC.

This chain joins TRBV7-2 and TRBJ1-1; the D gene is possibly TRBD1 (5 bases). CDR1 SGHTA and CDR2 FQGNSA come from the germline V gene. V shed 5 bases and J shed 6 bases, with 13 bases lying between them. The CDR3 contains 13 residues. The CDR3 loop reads CASSTRQSPEAFF. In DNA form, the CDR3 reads TGTGCCAGCAGCACACGACAGTCGCCTGAAGCTTTCTTT.

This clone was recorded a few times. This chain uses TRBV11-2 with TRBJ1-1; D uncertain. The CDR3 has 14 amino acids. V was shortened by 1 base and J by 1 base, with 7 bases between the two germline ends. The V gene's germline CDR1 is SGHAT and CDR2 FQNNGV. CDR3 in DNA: TGTGCCAGCAGCTTAGGGGCCAGGAACACTGAAGCTTTCTTT. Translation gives CASSLGARNTEAFF.

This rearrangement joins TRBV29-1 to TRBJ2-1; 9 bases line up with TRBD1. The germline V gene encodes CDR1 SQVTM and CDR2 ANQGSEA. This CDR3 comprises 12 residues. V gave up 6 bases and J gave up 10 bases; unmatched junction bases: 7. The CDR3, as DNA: TGCAGCGTCGTACAGGGGGCAAAAGAGCAGTTCTTC. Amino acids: CSVVQGAKEQFF.

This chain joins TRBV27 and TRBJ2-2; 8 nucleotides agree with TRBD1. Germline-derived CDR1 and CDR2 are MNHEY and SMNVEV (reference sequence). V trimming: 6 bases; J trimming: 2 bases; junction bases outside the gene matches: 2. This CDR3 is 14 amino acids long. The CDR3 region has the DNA TGTGCCAGCAGGGACAGGGCAAACACCGGGGAGCTGTTTTTT. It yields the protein CASRDRANTGELFF.

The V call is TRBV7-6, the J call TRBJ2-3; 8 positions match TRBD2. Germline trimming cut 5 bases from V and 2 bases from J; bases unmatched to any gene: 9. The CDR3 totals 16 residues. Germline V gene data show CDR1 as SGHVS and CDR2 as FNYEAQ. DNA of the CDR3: TGTGCCAGCAGCCCTTCGGGGGGGGGAGTCACAGATACGCAGTATTTT. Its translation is CASSPSGGGVTDTQYF.

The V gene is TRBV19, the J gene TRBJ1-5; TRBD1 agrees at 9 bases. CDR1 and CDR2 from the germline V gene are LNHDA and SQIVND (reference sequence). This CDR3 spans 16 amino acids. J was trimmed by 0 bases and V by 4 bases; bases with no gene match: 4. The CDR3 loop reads CASSTTGGYSNQPQHF. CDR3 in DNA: TGTGCCAGTAGTACCACAGGGGGCTATAGCAATCAGCCCCAGCATTTT.

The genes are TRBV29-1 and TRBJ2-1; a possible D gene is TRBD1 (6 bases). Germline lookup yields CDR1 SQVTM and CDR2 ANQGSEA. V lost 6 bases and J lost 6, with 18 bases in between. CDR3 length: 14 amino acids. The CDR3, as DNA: TGCAGCGTGGCTAGCTTGGGGGCCGTCAATGAGCAGTTCTTC. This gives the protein CSVASLGAVNEQFF.

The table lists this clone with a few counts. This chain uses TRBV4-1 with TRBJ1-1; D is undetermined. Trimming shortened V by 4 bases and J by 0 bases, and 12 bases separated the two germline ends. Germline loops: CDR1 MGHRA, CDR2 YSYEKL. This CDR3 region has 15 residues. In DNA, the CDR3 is TGCGCCAGCAGCCCATTCCAGTACATGAACACTGAAGCTTTCTTT. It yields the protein CASSPFQYMNTEAFF.

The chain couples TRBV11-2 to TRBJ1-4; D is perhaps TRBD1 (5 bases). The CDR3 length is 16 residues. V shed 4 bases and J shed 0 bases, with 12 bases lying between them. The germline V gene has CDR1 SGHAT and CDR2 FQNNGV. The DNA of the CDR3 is TGTGCCAGCAGCTGGGGGGAACTTGCAACTAATGAAAAACTGTTTTTT. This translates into CASSWGELATNEKLFF.

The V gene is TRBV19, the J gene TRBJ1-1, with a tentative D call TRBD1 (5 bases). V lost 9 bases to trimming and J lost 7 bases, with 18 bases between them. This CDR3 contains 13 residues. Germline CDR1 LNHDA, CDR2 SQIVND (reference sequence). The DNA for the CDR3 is TGTGCCAGCGGACACTCGGGGGGTAATGAAGCTTTCTTT. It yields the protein CASGHSGGNEAFF.

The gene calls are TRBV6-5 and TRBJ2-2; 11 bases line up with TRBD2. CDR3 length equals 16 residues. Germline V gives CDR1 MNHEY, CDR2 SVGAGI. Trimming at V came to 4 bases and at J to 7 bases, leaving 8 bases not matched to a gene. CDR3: CASSFTSGGMGGELFF. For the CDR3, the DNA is TGTGCCAGCAGTTTCACTAGCGGGGGAATGGGCGGGGAGCTGTTTTTT.

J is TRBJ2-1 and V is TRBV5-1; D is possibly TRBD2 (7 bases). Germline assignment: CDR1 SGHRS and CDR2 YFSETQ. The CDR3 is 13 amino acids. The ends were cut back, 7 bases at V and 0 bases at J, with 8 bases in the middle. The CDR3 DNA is TGCGCCAGCGGGGGGGCCTCCTACAATGAGCAGTTCTTC. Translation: CASGGASYNEQFF. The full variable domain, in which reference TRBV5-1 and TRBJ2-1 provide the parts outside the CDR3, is KAGVTQTPRYLIKTRGQQVTLSCSPISGHRSVSWYQQTPGQGLQFLFEYFSETQRNKGNFPGRFSGRQFSNSRSEMNVSTLELGDSALYLCASGGASYNEQFFGPGTRLTVL.

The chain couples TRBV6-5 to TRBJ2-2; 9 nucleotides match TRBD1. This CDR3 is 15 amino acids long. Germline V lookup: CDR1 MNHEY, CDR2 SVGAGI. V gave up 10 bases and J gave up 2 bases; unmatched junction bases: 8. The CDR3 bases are TGTGCCACCAAAAACAGGGGGCATAACACCGGGGAGCTGTTTTTT. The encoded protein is CATKNRGHNTGELFF.

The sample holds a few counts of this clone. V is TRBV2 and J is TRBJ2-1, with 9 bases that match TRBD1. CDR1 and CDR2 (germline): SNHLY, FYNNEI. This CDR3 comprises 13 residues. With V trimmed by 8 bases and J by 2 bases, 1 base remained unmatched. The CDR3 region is CASRQGAYNEQFF. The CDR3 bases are TGTGCCAGCCGACAGGGGGCCTACAATGAGCAGTTCTTC. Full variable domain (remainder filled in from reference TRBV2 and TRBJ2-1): EPEVTQTPSHQVTQMGQEVILRCVPISNHLYFYWYRQILGQKVEFLVSFYNNEISEKSEIFDDQFSVERPDGSNFTLKIRSTKLEDSAMYFCASRQGAYNEQFFGPGTRLTVL.